The present T cell receptor beta chain was sequenced within a study of blood T cells in healthy people across ages. Whole-study findings and limits: The CMV status of each donor remained undetermined, and this could have confounded shifts in expanded clonotypes.

A second about 7 to 12 cycle PCR used barcoded and J-beta primers. Via MiXCR, TCRdb re-called the 5' RACE reads, giving one row per CDR3 protein. The sample holds some 690,000 distinct CDR3 sequences, 22% seen once. This clonotype came up a few times. Antigen: not known. Sequencing used blood. The TCR comes from a man in his 70s in good health.

CDR3 loop: CASNSRTTAGQGYNSYGYTF. The CDR3 nucleotides are TGCGCCAGCAACTCACGAACGACCGCGGGACAGGGGTATAATAGCTATGGCTACACCTTC. The chain is built from TRBV5-1 and TRBJ1-2; 10 nucleotides line up with TRBD1. The CDR3 spans 20 residues. Germline V CDR1 and CDR2: SGHRS, YFSETQ. V was clipped by 6 bases and J by 4 bases; unmatched bases: 24.